The rows below give T cell receptor beta chains drawn from one sample of a study of T-cell reconstitution after alpha-beta-depleted transplantation in children. TCRdb re-analysed the PCR reads in MiXCR, keeping a single row per CDR3 protein. Altogether about 540,000 distinct CDR3 sequences are present, 15% to 20% being singletons, with the ten largest covering roughly 3.3%. The specimen comprised PBMCs from the stem cell graft donor, sampled from the stem cell graft. These TCRs come from a human donor who donated a stem cell graft to a child with acute lymphoblastic leukemia. Each CDR3 is given with its conserved first and last residue. Fields, in order: J gene, clone size, D gene, V gene, CDR3 DNA, CDR3 protein. A D gene is named only where the DNA matches it firmly. The size of a clone is reported for some rows only, either as once, few or many, or as a class for expanded clones.

>TRBJ2-3|few|-|TRBV7-9
TGTGCCAGCAGCTCTTGGGAGGCCGGAGCTGCAGATACGCAGTATTTT
CASSSWEAGAADTQYF
>TRBJ1-2|-|-|TRBV12-3/TRBV12-4
TGTGCCAGCAGCTCGCGGGAGTCTAACTATGGCTACACCTTC
CASSSRESNYGYTF
>TRBJ2-5|few|TRBD2|TRBV5-5
TGTGCCAGCAGCCGAAGCCCACTAGCGGACCAAGAGACCCAGTACTTC
CASSRSPLADQETQYF
>TRBJ1-5|few|-|TRBV10-2
TGCGCCAGCAGTGGGGGGCCGGACTATCAGCCCCAGCATTTT
CASSGGPDYQPQHF
>TRBJ2-7|-|-|TRBV15
TGTGCCACCAGCAGAGCGTATGGCGAGCAGTACTTC
CATSRAYGEQYF
>TRBJ2-4|few|TRBD1|TRBV4-1
TGCGCCAGCAGCCAAGATCCCGGACAGGGGGCAAACATTCAGTACTTC
CASSQDPGQGANIQYF
>TRBJ2-1|few|TRBD1|TRBV11-1
TGTGCCAGCAGCCCTAAGATGGACAGGGAAACCTACAATGAGCAGTTCTTC
CASSPKMDRETYNEQFF
>TRBJ2-3|-|TRBD2|TRBV11-2
TGTGCCAGCAGCTCAGGCGGGAGGCACACAGATACGCAGTATTTT
CASSSGGRHTDTQYF
>TRBJ1-1|many|TRBD1|TRBV12-3/TRBV12-4
TGTGCCAGCAGTCCGACAGGGGGCTTTAATGAAGCTTTCTTT
CASSPTGGFNEAFF
>TRBJ2-1|-|-|TRBV29-1
TGCAGCGTTGCCCAGGGCAATGAGCAGTTCTTC
CSVAQGNEQFF
>TRBJ2-1|-|TRBD1|TRBV19
TGTGCCAGTAGTATAGATTTTCCAGGGGGAGATGAGCAGTTCTTC
CASSIDFPGGDEQFF
>TRBJ2-3|-|-|TRBV12-3/TRBV12-4
TGTGCCAGCAGATGGGGTAGCGGCCCAGATACGCAGTATTTT
CASRWGSGPDTQYF
>TRBJ1-2|few|-|TRBV6-5
TGTGCCAGCAGTTATGTAGGGGAATGGAACTATGGCTACACCTTC
CASSYVGEWNYGYTF
>TRBJ1-5|few|TRBD1|TRBV4-1
TGCGCCAGCAGCCGCGGGACAGGTAACAATCAGCCCCAGCATTTT
CASSRGTGNNQPQHF
>TRBJ2-3|few|TRBD2|TRBV9
TGTGCCAGCAGCGTTCTGGCCAGCGGGGGCACAGATACGCAGTATTTT
CASSVLASGGTDTQYF
>TRBJ1-2|few|-|TRBV12-3/TRBV12-4
TGTGCCAGCAACTATCAGGGTTCTAACTATGGCTACACCTTC
CASNYQGSNYGYTF
>TRBJ2-7|few|-|TRBV5-6
TGTGCCAGCAAACCTCTCGGGACGCGGGCCTACGAGCAGTACTTC
CASKPLGTRAYEQYF
>TRBJ2-5|few|-|TRBV5-1
TGCGCCAGCGGAGCCGATCCCAGTCCAAGCCAAGAGACCCAGTACTTC
CASGADPSPSQETQYF
>TRBJ2-1|few|TRBD2|TRBV29-1
TGCAGCGTTAAGGGGGGGACTAGCGGTCGCAATGAGCAGTTCTTC
CSVKGGTSGRNEQFF
>TRBJ2-1|few|TRBD2|TRBV14
TGTGCCAGCAGCCAAGTCACTAGCGGGTTCAATGAGCAGTTCTTC
CASSQVTSGFNEQFF
>TRBJ2-1|-|-|TRBV20-1
TGCAGTGCTAGAGATCTTTGGCCAGCATCGCTGAGCAGCTCCTACAATGAGCAGTTCTTC
CSARDLWPASLSSSYNEQFF
>TRBJ2-4|-|-|TRBV15
TGTGCCACCAGCAGAGATCATTACCGGAGAGCCAGCCAAAACATTCAGTACTTC
CATSRDHYRRASQNIQYF
>TRBJ2-5|few|-|TRBV5-4
TGTGCCAGCAGCGGATATGGGAGAATACACCAAGAGACCCAGTACTTC
CASSGYGRIHQETQYF